This TCR beta chain came from a study of cytomegalovirus exposure and HLA in healthy donors. CDR1 and CDR2 from the germline V gene are GTSNPN and SVGIG (reference sequence). Trimming removed 4 bases from V and 9 bases from J, with 10 bases in between. The CDR3 spans 11 residues. 60 Vbeta and 13 Jbeta primers were used in PCR. Profiling relied on immunoSEQ multiplex PCR, and the TCRdb table lists in-frame clones only, not all of them. The data show under 250,000 clones, with 82% seen just once and roughly 6% held by the top ten. This TCR came from a man between 35 and 55 years old in good health and CMV-seropositive. This chain links TRBV30 with TRBJ2-1; possibly TRBD2 for D (5 bases). The sequencing input was PBMCs. The CDR3 DNA reads as TGTGCCTGGACTAGCTCTGGTGAGCAGTTCTTC. Amino acid sequence: CAWTSSGEQFF.